This TCR beta chain was recorded in a study of blood T cell repertoires in COVID-19. Study background: The origin of the acute and convalescent COVID-19 samples was the United States, Italy and Spain. PBMCs, B-cell-depleted T cells, or T cells were the source of the cDNA or gDNA that made up the material.

In the source study's methods: Using reference gene primer amplification, nucleated cell counts were estimated. The repertoire was sequenced with immunoSEQ multiplex PCR; TCRdb's copy has only in-frame clones and lacks some. V and J calls and clone size come straight from that table; D and trimming were deduced from the DNA. The sample lists approximately 34,000 clones, around three quarters occurring once. Germline CDR1 is WSHSY and CDR2 is SAAADI. The junction had 4 bases not matched to a gene; V was cut back by 6 bases and J by 2 bases. The CDR3 length is 15 residues. Material: peripheral blood. The V and J genes are TRBV10-2 and TRBJ2-3; TRBD2 matches at 11 bases. This clonotype originated in a woman aged 65 to 85 with acute or convalescent COVID-19. Here the CDR3 reads CASSKLAGDTDTQYF. The DNA for the CDR3 is TGCGCCAGCAGCAAACTAGCGGGAGACACAGATACGCAGTATTTT.